This T cell receptor beta chain was retrieved from a study of blood T cell repertoires in COVID-19. At the level of the study: COVID-19 samples collected from the United States, Italy and Spain covered acute and convalescent phases.

Participant ages covered 18 to 89 years across 20 to 30 US areas. Donors were grouped by their self-reported clinical history. As originally analysed: Amplification of reference gene primers provided the estimated nucleated cell counts. Using immunoSEQ multiplex PCR, the repertoire was profiled, and TCRdb retains in-frame clones only, with some absent. The D gene and trimming were derived from the DNA, and the V and J assignments and clone size from that table. The sample includes about 300,000 clones, 85% of them seen just once. Sequencing used PBMCs or T cells enriched from blood (not recorded which). The clonotype was recovered from a woman aged 25 to 45 who had been exposed to COVID-19.

The CDR3 DNA is TGCGCCAGCAGCCCGGGACTAGCGGTAAGCTCCTACAATGAGCAGTTCTTC. Residues: CASSPGLAVSSYNEQFF. The chain employs TRBV4-1 and TRBJ2-1; 11 positions match TRBD2. The CDR3 extends over 17 amino acids. Germline CDR1 and CDR2: MGHRA and YSYEKL. The V and J ends lost 4 bases and 0 bases, in that order; junction bases with no gene match: 5.